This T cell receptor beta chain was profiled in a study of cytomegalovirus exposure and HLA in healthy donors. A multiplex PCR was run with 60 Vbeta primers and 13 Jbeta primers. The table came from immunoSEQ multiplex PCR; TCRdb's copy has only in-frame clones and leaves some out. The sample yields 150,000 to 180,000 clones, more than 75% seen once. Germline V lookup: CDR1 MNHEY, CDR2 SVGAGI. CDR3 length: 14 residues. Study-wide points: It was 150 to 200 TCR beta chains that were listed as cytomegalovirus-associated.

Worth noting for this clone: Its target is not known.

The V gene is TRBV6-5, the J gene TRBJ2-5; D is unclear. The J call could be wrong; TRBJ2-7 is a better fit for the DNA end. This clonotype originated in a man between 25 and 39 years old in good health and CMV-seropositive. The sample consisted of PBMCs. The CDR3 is CASSYSDTNYEQYF. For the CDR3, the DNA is TGTGCCAGCAGTTACTCCGATACGAATTACGAGCAGTACTTC.